This T cell receptor beta chain emerged from a study of CD4 T cells in relation to SARS-CoV-2 and coronaviruses. Produced via immunoSEQ multiplex PCR; TCRdb's table is partial and in-frame only. The data show tens of thousands of clones, about 80% seen once. This clone came up a few times. Its specificity is unknown. Approximately 9 x 10^4 naive or memory CD4+ cells were cultured with CEF peptides for around eleven days. The study, taken as a whole, reports: Each donor contributed either pre-pandemic or post-infection samples, not both. No crossreactivity against non-spike viral proteins was tested here.

Sequences were obtained from memory CD4+ T cells from PBMCs, cultured in vitro. This sequence was found in an adult with COVID-19.

The CDR3 region is CASSSYRSGGYTF. CDR3 bases: TGTGCCAGCAGTTCCTACAGGTCCGGTGGCTACACCTTC. This rearrangement joins TRBV12-3 or TRBV12-4 to TRBJ1-2; possible D gene TRBD1, 5 bases. The CDR3 extends over 13 amino acids. Trimming pared 4 bases from V and 7 bases from J, leaving 13 bases between.